This T cell receptor beta chain was observed in a study of human T cells and chemical hapten exposure. As to time point: patch test 2, 6 weeks after DPC sensitization. The sample's treatment: therapeutic diphenylcyclopropenone sensitization with weekly scalp DPC. The library tagged individual cDNA molecules with unique molecular identifiers. TCRdb reanalysed the RACE reads using MiXCR and keeps one entry per CDR3 protein. The sample lists 84,000 or so distinct CDR3 sequences, roughly 10% seen once, with 2.5% in the top ten. This clonotype was recorded a few times. CDR3 length: 15 amino acids. Germline values: CDR1 LGHNA, CDR2 YNFKEQ. The junction had 1 base not matched to a gene; V was cut back by 0 bases and J by 2 bases.

The input for sequencing was whole blood, taken in connection with sensitization to the hapten diphenylcyclopropenone (DPC). The TCR was taken from a woman aged 25 to 39 with alopecia areata. Some clones in this sample may be carry-over from other donors' samples. The chain joins TRBV4-2 to TRBJ1-5, with TRBD1 matching 7 bases. The CDR3 loop is CASSQDRGRNQPQHF. CDR3 bases: TGTGCCAGCAGCCAAGATAGGGGGCGCAATCAGCCCCAGCATTTT.